Sequencing of this TCR beta chain was carried out in a study of blood T cell repertoires in COVID-19. The wider study: T cells, B-cell-depleted T cells, or PBMCs provided the cDNA or gDNA that served as material.

Authors' data handling: Estimates of nucleated cell counts were drawn from the amplification of reference gene primers. Only in-frame clones appear in the TCRdb table, and some are missing; sequencing was by immunoSEQ multiplex PCR. The V and J calls and clone size are taken from that table; D and trimming were inferred from the DNA. The sample gives roughly 150,000 clones, more than 75% of which show up once; about 2.5% is in the top ten. This clone was seen a handful of times. The V gene lost 7 bases and the J gene lost 0 bases, with 10 bases spanning the gap. CDR1 and CDR2 (germline): LNHDA, SQIVND (reference sequence). This CDR3 is 14 amino acids long.

This TCR derives from a man aged 18-30 years with acute or convalescent COVID-19. The chain uses TRBV19 and TRBJ2-1; TRBD2 might be the D (6 bases). Sequences were obtained from peripheral blood. For the CDR3, the DNA is TGTGCCAGTATGGAGGGGAGCTCCTACAATGAGCAGTTCTTC. It is translated as CASMEGSSYNEQFF.